This passage covers 14 T cell receptor beta chains from one sample sequenced in a study of OX40 agonist ivuxolimab in advanced cancers. Profiling relied on immunoSEQ multiplex PCR, and the TCRdb table lists in-frame clones only, not all of them. The sample holds fewer than 90,000 clones; 88% are singletons and the top ten take about 0.8%. The sample here was CD4+ or CD8+ T cells sorted from blood, taken in a trial of the OX40 agonist ivuxolimab. Receptors were obtained from an adult with an advanced solid tumor such as melanoma, head and neck, liver or kidney cancer.

The chain recombines TRBV4-1 with TRBJ2-4, with D unclear. The germline V and J ends were trimmed by 2 bases and 0 bases, with 14 bases remaining between them. In germline, CDR1 is MGHRA, CDR2 YSYEKL. The CDR3 totals 17 residues. The CDR3: CASSQPFDPLAKNIQYF. The CDR3 nucleotides are TGCGCCAGCAGCCAACCTTTCGACCCTTTAGCCAAAAACATTCAGTACTTC.

J is TRBJ2-3 and V is TRBV7-2; D gene unclear. CDR1 SGHTA and CDR2 FQGNSA come from the germline V gene. The CDR3 is made up of 16 amino acids. Trimming removed 0 bases at V and 5 bases at J, with 15 bases between. CDR3 region: CASSLALGTYGDTQYF. CDR3 sequence (DNA): TGTGCCAGCAGCTTAGCTCTAGGTACATACGGAGATACGCAGTATTTT.

In DNA form, the CDR3 reads TGTGCCACCAGCAGATCCACAGGGGCCAAAGAGACCCAGTACTTC. Its translation is CATSRSTGAKETQYF. The genes are TRBV15 and TRBJ2-5, with 7 bases that match TRBD1. The CDR3 extends over 15 amino acids. The germline gives CDR1 LNHNV, CDR2 YYDKDF (reference sequence). Germline trimming cut 2 bases from V and 3 bases from J; bases unmatched to any gene: 6. Variable domain in full (rest from reference TRBV15 and TRBJ2-5): DAMVIQNPRYQVTQFGKPVTLSCSQTLNHNVMYWYQQKSSQAPKLLFHYYDKDFNNEADTPDNFQSRRPNTSFCFLDIRSPGLGDTAMYLCATSRSTGAKETQYFGPGTRLLVL.

In nucleotides, the CDR3 is TGTGCCAGCAGCTTAGACTGGACTAGCGGGAGGGTGGGAGAGCAGTACTTC. Its protein product is CASSLDWTSGRVGEQYF. This chain connects TRBV7-2 to TRBJ2-7; 15 bases line up with TRBD2. V trimming: 1 base; J trimming: 7 bases; junction bases outside the gene matches: 8. Germline CDR1 reads SGHTA; CDR2 reads FQGNSA. This CDR3 comprises 17 residues.

This chain connects TRBV2 to TRBJ2-5, with TRBD2 matching over 14 bases. Germline assignment: CDR1 SNHLY and CDR2 FYNNEI. Trimming took 1 base from V and 5 from J; bases not matched to a gene: 3. The CDR3 extends over 16 amino acids. The CDR3, as DNA: TGTGCCAGCAGTGAAGAGGGACTAGCGGGAGCGGAGACCCAGTACTTC. Translating gives CASSEEGLAGAETQYF.

This rearrangement joins TRBV6-5 to TRBJ1-5; D remains unclear. CDR3 size: 14 residues. Germline CDR1 reads MNHEY; CDR2 reads SVGAGI. Between the trimmed V and J ends, which lost 6 bases and 4 bases, there was a span of 13 bases. The DNA of the CDR3 is TGTGCCAGCAGCCGGACCGGGGTAAATCAGCCCCAGCATTTT. Amino acids: CASSRTGVNQPQHF.

The rearrangement links TRBV7-8 to TRBJ2-2, with TRBD2 matching 8 bases. Germline V gene lookup returns CDR1 SGHVS and CDR2 FQNEAQ. V lost 5 bases, J lost 0 bases, and 5 bases stayed unmatched. The CDR3 totals 16 residues. As DNA, the CDR3 is TGTGCCAGCAGCCACCTTAGCGGGGCGAACACCGGGGAGCTGTTTTTT. Translating gives CASSHLSGANTGELFF.

The J gene is TRBJ1-5, the V gene TRBV19; D is ambiguous. Germline CDR1 reads LNHDA; CDR2 reads SQIVND (reference sequence). V lost 3 bases, J lost 7 bases, and 4 bases lay in between. The CDR3 loop spans 11 amino acids. CDR3 sequence reads: CASSIKQPQHF. The CDR3 DNA reads TGTGCCAGTAGTATTAAACAGCCCCAGCATTTT.

This clone was observed a single time. The chain is built from TRBV5-1 and TRBJ1-2; 9 bases agree with TRBD1. CDR1 and CDR2 (germline): SGHRS, YFSETQ. This CDR3 spans 15 amino acids. V dropped 4 bases and J dropped 2; count of bases not matched to a gene: 6. The CDR3 spells CASSLDRGGNYGYTF. Here the CDR3 DNA reads TGCGCCAGCAGCCTGGACAGGGGTGGGAACTATGGCTACACCTTC. Full variable domain (remainder filled in from reference TRBV5-1 and TRBJ1-2): KAGVTQTPRYLIKTRGQQVTLSCSPISGHRSVSWYQQTPGQGLQFLFEYFSETQRNKGNFPGRFSGRQFSNSRSEMNVSTLELGDSALYLCASSLDRGGNYGYTFGSGTRLTVV.

The chain has TRBV7-2 and TRBJ2-3; tentatively, D is TRBD2 (6 bases). Trimming took 5 bases from V and 8 from J, leaving 26 bases between them. Germline CDR1 and CDR2: SGHTA and FQGNSA. The CDR3 has 17 amino acids. CDR3 nucleotides: TGTGCCAGCAGCCCCGCTCTAGCGCTGTCCGCGGGTAGTACGCAGTATTTT. The encoded protein is CASSPALALSAGSTQYF.

This sequence joins TRBV7-8 and TRBJ2-5; tentatively, D is TRBD2 (6 bases). The CDR3 runs 15 residues. Germline V gene sequence: CDR1 SGHVS, CDR2 FQNEAQ. Deletions cut 5 bases from V and 3 bases from J, with 16 bases between. The CDR3 spells CASSPLAAAKETQYF. CDR3 coding DNA: TGTGCCAGCAGCCCCTTAGCGGCTGCGAAAGAGACCCAGTACTTC.

The chain employs TRBV11-3 and TRBJ2-2, with D tentatively TRBD1 or TRBD2 (5 bases each). V gave up 0 bases and J gave up 3 bases, with 8 bases separating them. Germline V CDR1 and CDR2: SGHNT, YENEEA. The CDR3 covers 15 residues. CDR3 DNA: TGTGCCAGCAGCTTAGATCGAGGGGACACCGGGGAGCTGTTTTTT. Translation: CASSLDRGDTGELFF.

The chain couples TRBV19 to TRBJ1-3; 7 bases are a match to TRBD1. With V trimmed by 7 bases and J by 3 bases, 6 bases remained unmatched. The CDR3 is made up of 14 amino acids. Per the germline V gene, CDR1 is LNHDA and CDR2 is SQIVND (reference sequence). The CDR3 loop reads CASIDRAFGNTIYF. Here the CDR3 DNA reads TGTGCCAGTATCGACAGGGCGTTTGGAAACACCATATATTTT.

The J gene is TRBJ1-2, the V gene TRBV15; D possibly corresponds to TRBD1 (5 bases). Germline CDR1 and CDR2: LNHNV and YYDKDF (reference sequence). V dropped 3 bases and J dropped 1 base, with 21 bases sitting between them. The CDR3 extends over 18 amino acids. The chain's CDR3 is CATSSFPGLWGDNYGYTF. The CDR3 nucleotides are TGTGCCACCAGCAGTTTCCCAGGGCTATGGGGGGATAACTATGGCTACACCTTC. The complete variable domain, with remaining parts taken from reference TRBV15 and TRBJ1-2, reads DAMVIQNPRYQVTQFGKPVTLSCSQTLNHNVMYWYQQKSSQAPKLLFHYYDKDFNNEADTPDNFQSRRPNTSFCFLDIRSPGLGDTAMYLCATSSFPGLWGDNYGYTFGSGTRLTVV.